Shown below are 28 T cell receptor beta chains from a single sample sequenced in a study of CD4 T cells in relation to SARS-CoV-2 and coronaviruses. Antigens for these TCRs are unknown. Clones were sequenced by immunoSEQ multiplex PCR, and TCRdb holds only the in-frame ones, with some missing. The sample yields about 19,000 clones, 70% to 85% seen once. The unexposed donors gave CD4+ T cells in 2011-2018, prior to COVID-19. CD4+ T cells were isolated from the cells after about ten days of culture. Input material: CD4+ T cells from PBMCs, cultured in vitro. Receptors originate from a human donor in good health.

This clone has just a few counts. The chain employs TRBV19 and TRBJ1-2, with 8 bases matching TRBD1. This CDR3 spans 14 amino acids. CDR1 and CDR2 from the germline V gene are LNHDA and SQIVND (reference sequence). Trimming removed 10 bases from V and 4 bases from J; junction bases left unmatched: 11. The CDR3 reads CATQLGQGAYGYTF. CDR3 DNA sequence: TGTGCCACCCAACTAGGACAGGGCGCCTATGGCTACACCTTC.

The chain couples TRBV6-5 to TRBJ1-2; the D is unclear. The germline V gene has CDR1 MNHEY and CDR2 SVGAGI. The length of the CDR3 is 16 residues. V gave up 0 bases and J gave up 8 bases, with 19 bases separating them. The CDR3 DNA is TGTGCCAGCAGTTACTCGCGGGCAGAGCGAGACGCGGGCTACACCTTC. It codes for CASSYSRAERDAGYTF.

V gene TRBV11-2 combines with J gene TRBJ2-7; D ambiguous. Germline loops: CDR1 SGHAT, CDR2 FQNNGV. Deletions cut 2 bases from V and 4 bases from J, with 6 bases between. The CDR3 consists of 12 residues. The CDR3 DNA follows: TGTGCCAGCAGCTTAAGGCTATACGAGCAGTACTTC. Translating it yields CASSLRLYEQYF. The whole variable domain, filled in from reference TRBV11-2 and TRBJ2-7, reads EAGVAQSPRYKIIEKRQSVAFWCNPISGHATLYWYQQILGQGPKLLIQFQNNGVVDDSQLPKDRFSAERLKGVDSTLKIQPAKLEDSAVYLCASSLRLYEQYFGPGTRLTVT.

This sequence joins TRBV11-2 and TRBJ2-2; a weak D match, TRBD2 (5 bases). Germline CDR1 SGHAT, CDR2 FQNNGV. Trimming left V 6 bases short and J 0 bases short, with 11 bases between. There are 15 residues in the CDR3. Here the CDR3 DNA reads TGTGCCAGCAGACCGCCGGGAACGAACACCGGGGAGCTGTTTTTT. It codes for CASRPPGTNTGELFF.

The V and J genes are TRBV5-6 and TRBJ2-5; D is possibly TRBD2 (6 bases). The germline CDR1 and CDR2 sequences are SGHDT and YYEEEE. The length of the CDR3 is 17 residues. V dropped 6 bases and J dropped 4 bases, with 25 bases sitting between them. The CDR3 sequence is CASINTPFSGPPETQYF. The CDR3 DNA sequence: TGTGCCAGCATCAATACCCCGTTTAGCGGACCCCCAGAGACCCAGTACTTC.

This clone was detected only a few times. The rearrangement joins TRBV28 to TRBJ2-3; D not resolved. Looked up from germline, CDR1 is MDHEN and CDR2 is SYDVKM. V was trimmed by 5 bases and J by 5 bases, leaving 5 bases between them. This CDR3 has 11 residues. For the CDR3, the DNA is TGTGCCAGCAGTAACATAGATACGCAGTATTTT. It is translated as CASSNIDTQYF.

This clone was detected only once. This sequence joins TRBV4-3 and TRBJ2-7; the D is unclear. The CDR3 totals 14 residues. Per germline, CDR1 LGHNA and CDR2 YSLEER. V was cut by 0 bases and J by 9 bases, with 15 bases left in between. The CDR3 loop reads CASSQDQGSPGQYF. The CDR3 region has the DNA TGCGCCAGCAGCCAAGATCAAGGATCCCCCGGGCAGTACTTC.

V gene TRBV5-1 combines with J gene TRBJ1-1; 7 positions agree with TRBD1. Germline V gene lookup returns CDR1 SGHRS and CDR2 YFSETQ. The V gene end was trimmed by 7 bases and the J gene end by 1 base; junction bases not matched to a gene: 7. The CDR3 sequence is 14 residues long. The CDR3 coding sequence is TGCGCCAGCGAAAGAGGGGACAGGAACACTGAAGCTTTCTTT. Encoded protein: CASERGDRNTEAFF.

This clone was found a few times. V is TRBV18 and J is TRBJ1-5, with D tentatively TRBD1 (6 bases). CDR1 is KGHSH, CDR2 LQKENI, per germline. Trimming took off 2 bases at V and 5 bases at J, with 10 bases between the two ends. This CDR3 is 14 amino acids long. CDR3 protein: CASSPSGGHQPQHF. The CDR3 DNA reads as TGTGCCAGCTCACCAAGCGGGGGCCATCAGCCCCAGCATTTT.

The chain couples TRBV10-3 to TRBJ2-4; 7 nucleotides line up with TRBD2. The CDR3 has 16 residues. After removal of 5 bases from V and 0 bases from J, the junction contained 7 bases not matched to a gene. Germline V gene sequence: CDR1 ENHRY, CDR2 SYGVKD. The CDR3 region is CAISPRGDLAKNIQYF. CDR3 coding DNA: TGTGCCATCAGTCCCCGGGGGGATCTAGCCAAAAACATTCAGTACTTC.

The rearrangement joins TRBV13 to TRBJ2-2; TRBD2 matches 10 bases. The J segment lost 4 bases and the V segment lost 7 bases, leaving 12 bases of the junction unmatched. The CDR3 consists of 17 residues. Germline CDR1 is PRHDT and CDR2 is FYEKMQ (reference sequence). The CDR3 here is CASTERGGPRFTGELFF. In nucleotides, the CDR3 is TGTGCCAGCACCGAGCGGGGGGGCCCCCGGTTCACCGGGGAGCTGTTTTTT.

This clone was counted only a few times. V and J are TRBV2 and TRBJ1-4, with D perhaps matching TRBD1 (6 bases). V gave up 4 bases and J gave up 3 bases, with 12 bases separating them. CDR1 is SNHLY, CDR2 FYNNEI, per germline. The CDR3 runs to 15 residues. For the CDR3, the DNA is TGTGCCAGCAGTGTCTCCCGACAGGCTAATGAAAAACTGTTTTTT. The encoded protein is CASSVSRQANEKLFF.

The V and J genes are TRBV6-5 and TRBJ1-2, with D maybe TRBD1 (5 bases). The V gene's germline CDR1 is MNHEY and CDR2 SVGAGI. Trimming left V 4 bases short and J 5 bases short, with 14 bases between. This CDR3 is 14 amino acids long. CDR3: CASSFGERGYGYTF. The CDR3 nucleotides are TGTGCCAGCAGTTTTGGGGAGCGGGGGTATGGCTACACCTTC.

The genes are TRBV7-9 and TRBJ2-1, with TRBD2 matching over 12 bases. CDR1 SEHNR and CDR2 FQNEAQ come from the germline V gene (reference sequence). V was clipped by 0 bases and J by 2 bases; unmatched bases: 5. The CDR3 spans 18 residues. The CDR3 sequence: CASSLAPGLAGTYNEQFF. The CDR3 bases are TGTGCCAGCAGCTTAGCCCCTGGACTAGCGGGAACCTACAATGAGCAGTTCTTC.

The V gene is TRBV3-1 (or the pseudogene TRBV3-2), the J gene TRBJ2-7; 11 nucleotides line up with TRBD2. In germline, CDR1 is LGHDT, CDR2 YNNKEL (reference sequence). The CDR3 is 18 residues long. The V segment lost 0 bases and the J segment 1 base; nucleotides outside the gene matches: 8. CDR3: CASSQDKGLAGGSYEQYF. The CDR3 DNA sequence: TGTGCCAGCAGCCAAGATAAGGGGCTAGCGGGGGGTTCCTACGAGCAGTACTTC.

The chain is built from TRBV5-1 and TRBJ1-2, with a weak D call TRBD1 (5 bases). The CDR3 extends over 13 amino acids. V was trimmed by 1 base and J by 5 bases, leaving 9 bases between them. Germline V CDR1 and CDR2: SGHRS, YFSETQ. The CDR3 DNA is TGCGCCAGCAGCTTGCAGGGCAATTATGGCTACACCTTC. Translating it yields CASSLQGNYGYTF.

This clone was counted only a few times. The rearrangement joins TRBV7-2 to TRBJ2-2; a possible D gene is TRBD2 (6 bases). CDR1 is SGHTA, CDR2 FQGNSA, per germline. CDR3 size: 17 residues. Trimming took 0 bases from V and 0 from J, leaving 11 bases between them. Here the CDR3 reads CASSLAGVAANTGELFF. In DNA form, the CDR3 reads TGTGCCAGCAGCTTAGCTGGAGTAGCGGCGAACACCGGGGAGCTGTTTTTT.

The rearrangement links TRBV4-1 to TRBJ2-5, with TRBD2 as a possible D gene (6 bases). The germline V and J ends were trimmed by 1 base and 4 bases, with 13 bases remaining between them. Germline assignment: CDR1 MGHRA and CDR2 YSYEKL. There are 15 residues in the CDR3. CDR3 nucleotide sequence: TGCGCCAGCAGCCAAGTCGGGAGCGTCGGAGAGACCCAGTACTTC. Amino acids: CASSQVGSVGETQYF.

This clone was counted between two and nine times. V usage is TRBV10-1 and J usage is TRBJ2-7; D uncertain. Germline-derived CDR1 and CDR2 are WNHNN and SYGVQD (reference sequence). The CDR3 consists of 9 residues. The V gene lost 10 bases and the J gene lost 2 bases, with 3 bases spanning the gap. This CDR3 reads CATPYEQYF. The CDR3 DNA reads TGCGCCACCCCCTACGAGCAGTACTTC.

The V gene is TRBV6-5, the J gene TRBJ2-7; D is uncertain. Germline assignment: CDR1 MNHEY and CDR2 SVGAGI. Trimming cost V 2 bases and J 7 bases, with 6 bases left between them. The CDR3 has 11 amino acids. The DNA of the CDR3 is TGTGCCAGCAGTTACATCGGGGAGCAGTACTTC. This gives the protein CASSYIGEQYF.

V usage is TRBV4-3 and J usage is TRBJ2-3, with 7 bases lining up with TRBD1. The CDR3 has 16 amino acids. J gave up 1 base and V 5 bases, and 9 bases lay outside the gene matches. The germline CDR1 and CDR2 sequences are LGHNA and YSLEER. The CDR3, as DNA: TGCGCCAGCAGCGAAATAACAGGGGTCGGCACAGATACGCAGTATTTT. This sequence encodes CASSEITGVGTDTQYF.

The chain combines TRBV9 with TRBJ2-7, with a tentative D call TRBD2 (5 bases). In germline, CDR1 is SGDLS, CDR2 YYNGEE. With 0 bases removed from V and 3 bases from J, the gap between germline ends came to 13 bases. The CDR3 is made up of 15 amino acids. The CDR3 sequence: CASSVEGRGRYEQYF. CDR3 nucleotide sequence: TGTGCCAGCAGCGTAGAAGGACGGGGTCGCTACGAGCAGTACTTC.

This chain's CDR3 is CASSRTGASDYTF. The CDR3 DNA follows: TGTGCCAGCAGCCGCACCGGGGCTAGTGACTACACCTTC. The chain couples TRBV7-9 to TRBJ1-2, with D tentatively TRBD1 (5 bases). The ends were cut back, 5 bases at V and 10 bases at J, with 17 bases in the middle. Germline CDR1 is SEHNR and CDR2 is FQNEAQ (reference sequence). This CDR3 has 13 residues.

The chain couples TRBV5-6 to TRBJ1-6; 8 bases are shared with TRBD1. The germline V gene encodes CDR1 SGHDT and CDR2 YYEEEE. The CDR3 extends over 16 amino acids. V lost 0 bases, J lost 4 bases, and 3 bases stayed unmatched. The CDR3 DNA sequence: TGTGCCAGCAGCTTGGGGACAGGGCTATATAATTCACCCCTCCACTTT. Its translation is CASSLGTGLYNSPLHF.

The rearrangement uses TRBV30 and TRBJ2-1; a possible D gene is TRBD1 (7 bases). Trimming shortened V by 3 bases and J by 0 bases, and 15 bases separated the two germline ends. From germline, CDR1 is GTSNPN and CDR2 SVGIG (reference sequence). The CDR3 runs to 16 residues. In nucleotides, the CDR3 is TGTGCCTGGAGCGGACAGGCGGGAAGCTCCTACAATGAGCAGTTCTTC. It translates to CAWSGQAGSSYNEQFF.

CDR3 bases: TGTGCCAGTAGTACAAGCGCGGGGGGGCAGCCCCAGCATTTT. As protein: CASSTSAGGQPQHF. The rearrangement links TRBV19 to TRBJ1-5, with D possibly TRBD1 on 5 matching bases. Trimming left V 4 bases short and J 7 bases short, with 14 bases between. The germline V gene encodes CDR1 LNHDA and CDR2 SQIVND (reference sequence). This CDR3 spans 14 amino acids. The variable domain in full, completed from reference TRBV19 and TRBJ1-5, reads DGGITQSPKYLFRKEGQNVTLSCEQNLNHDAMYWYRQDPGQGLRLIYYSQIVNDFQKGDIAEGYSVSREKKESFPLTVTSAQKNPTAFYLCASSTSAGGQPQHFGDGTRLSIL.

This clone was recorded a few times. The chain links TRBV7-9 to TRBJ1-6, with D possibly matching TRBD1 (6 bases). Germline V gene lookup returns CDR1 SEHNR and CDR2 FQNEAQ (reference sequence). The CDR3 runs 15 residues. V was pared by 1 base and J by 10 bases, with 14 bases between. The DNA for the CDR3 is TGTGCCAGCAGCTTAGGTTTACGAGGGGGATCACCCCTCCACTTT. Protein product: CASSLGLRGGSPLHF. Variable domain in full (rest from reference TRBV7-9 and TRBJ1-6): DTGVSQNPRHKITKRGQNVTFRCDPISEHNRLYWYRQTLGQGPEFLTYFQNEAQLEKSRLLSDRFSAERPKGSFSTLEIQRTEQGDSAMYLCASSLGLRGGSPLHFGNGTRLTVT.

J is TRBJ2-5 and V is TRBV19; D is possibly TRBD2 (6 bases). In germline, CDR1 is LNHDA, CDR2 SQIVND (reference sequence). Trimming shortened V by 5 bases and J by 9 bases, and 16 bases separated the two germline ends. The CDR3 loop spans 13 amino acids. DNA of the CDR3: TGTGCCAGTAGTGGCGGGGCTGTAGGATCCCAGTACTTC. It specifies CASSGGAVGSQYF.